A selection of T cell receptor beta chains follows, all from one sample in a study of blood T cell repertoires in COVID-19. Here immunoSEQ multiplex PCR was the method, and the copy in TCRdb shows in-frame clones only, minus some. Of about 220,000 clones in the sample, approximately 82% were seen once. Sample: peripheral blood. All receptors derive from a man aged 50-59 years with active or convalescent COVID-19. The CDR3 runs from the conserved cysteine through the conserved F or W. The D gene is left open where the match is weak. Clone size is stated in some rows and not others, as once, few, many or a class when expanded.

clone_size | j_call | d_call | v_call | cdr3_nt | cdr3_aa
- | TRBJ2-6 | - | TRBV5-4 | TGTGCCACTAATGCTGGGGCCAACGTCCTGACTTTC | CATNAGANVLTF
- | TRBJ1-6 | TRBD1 | TRBV27 | TGTGCCAGCAGTTTATCCTTCCGAGGGGGCAGCGGTTCACCCCTCCACTTT | CASSLSFRGGSGSPLHF
- | TRBJ1-1 | TRBD1 | TRBV5-1 | TGCGCCAGCAGCCCCGACAGGGGAGGCACTGAAGCTTTCTTT | CASSPDRGGTEAFF
- | TRBJ2-2 | - | TRBV28 | TGTGCCAGCACCAGACTAGGGGGGGACACCGGGGAGCTGTTTTTT | CASTRLGGDTGELFF
once | TRBJ2-3 | TRBD2 | TRBV28 | TGTGCCAGCAGTTTATCGGGGGGAAGCACAGATACGCAGTATTTT | CASSLSGGSTDTQYF
few | TRBJ2-7 | TRBD1 | TRBV27 | TGTGCCAGCAGTCCTGGACAGGGCCGCAGCTCCTACGAGCAGTACTTC | CASSPGQGRSSYEQYF
- | TRBJ1-5 | - | TRBV19 | TGTGCCAGTACCGGTGGGGGGGGCAATCAGCCCCAGCATTTT | CASTGGGGNQPQHF
- | TRBJ1-5 | TRBD1 | TRBV2 | TGTGCCAGGGGGGACAGGGGCATGCTTGGGACGTCTTTCTATAGCAATCAGCCCCAGCATTTT | CARGDRGMLGTSFYSNQPQHF
once | TRBJ2-1 | TRBD2 | TRBV5-1 | TGCGCCAGCAGCTTGGTAGGGCGGGAGCCCGACAATGAGCAGTTCTTC | CASSLVGREPDNEQFF
- | TRBJ2-5 | TRBD2 | TRBV7-2 | TGTGCCAGCAGCTCCGAACGGGGGACTAGCTGGGGGGAGACCCAGTACTTC | CASSSERGTSWGETQYF
- | TRBJ1-4 | - | TRBV30 | TGTGCCTGGAGTGTAAAAGCTACGGGTGAAAAACTGTTTTTT | CAWSVKATGEKLFF
- | TRBJ2-5 | - | TRBV7-3 | TGTGCCAGCAGCTTAGACGGGGAAGAGACCCAGTACTTC | CASSLDGEETQYF
few | TRBJ1-2 | TRBD1 | TRBV27 | TGTGCCAGCAGTTCCCGGCCTGACAGGGCCTCATTTAGCTATGGCTACACCTTC | CASSSRPDRASFSYGYTF
once | TRBJ1-2 | TRBD1 | TRBV9 | TGTGCCAGCAGCGCCGACAGGGGAGGCTATGGCTACACCTTC | CASSADRGGYGYTF
once | TRBJ2-2 | TRBD2 | TRBV5-1 | TGCGCCAGCAGCTCCCATACTAGCGGGGGGGCCTCGTCCGGGGAGCTGTTTTTT | CASSSHTSGGASSGELFF
- | TRBJ2-5 | - | TRBV29-1 | TGCAGCGTTGAAGGAGGGCTCGGGCCTCGGGAGACCCAGTACTTC | CSVEGGLGPRETQYF
- | TRBJ2-3 | - | TRBV29-1 | TGCAGCACCTGGGAGGAGGGCAATACGCAGTATTTT | CSTWEEGNTQYF
- | TRBJ1-1 | TRBD1 | TRBV19 | TGTGCCAGTAGTCCCAACCTGGACAGGGGGCCTGAAGCTTTCTTT | CASSPNLDRGPEAFF
once | TRBJ1-3 | - | TRBV4-3 | TGCGCCAGCAGCCAAGCCCCCCAGGGTTACTCTGGAAACACCATATATTTT | CASSQAPQGYSGNTIYF
- | TRBJ2-2 | - | TRBV24-1 | TGTGCCACCAGTGATTTCATCGGGGAGCTGTTTTTT | CATSDFIGELFF
- | TRBJ2-1 | TRBD2 | TRBV3-1/TRBV3-2 | TGTGCCAGCAGCCAAGAAAGGTTAGCGGGGGATGAGCAGTTCTTC | CASSQERLAGDEQFF
- | TRBJ1-1 | - | TRBV2 | TGTGCCAGCAGTGCCCGCGCCCTTATGAACACTGAAGCTTTCTTT | CASSARALMNTEAFF
- | TRBJ1-4 | TRBD1 | TRBV28 | TGTGCCAGCAGTTTTACGTATAGGGGGCCGATTATGGAAAAACTGTTTTTT | CASSFTYRGPIMEKLFF
- | TRBJ1-6 | - | TRBV28 | TGTGCCAGCAAAAGAGCCTCCTATAATTCACCCCTCCACTTT | CASKRASYNSPLHF
- | TRBJ2-1 | TRBD2 | TRBV7-8 | TGTGCCAGCAGGGACTCGGGGGGAGCGCAGTTCTTC | CASRDSGGAQFF
- | TRBJ2-5 | - | TRBV11-2 | TGTGCCAGCAGCTTAAGGGGGGGTCAGGAGACCCAGTACTTC | CASSLRGGQETQYF